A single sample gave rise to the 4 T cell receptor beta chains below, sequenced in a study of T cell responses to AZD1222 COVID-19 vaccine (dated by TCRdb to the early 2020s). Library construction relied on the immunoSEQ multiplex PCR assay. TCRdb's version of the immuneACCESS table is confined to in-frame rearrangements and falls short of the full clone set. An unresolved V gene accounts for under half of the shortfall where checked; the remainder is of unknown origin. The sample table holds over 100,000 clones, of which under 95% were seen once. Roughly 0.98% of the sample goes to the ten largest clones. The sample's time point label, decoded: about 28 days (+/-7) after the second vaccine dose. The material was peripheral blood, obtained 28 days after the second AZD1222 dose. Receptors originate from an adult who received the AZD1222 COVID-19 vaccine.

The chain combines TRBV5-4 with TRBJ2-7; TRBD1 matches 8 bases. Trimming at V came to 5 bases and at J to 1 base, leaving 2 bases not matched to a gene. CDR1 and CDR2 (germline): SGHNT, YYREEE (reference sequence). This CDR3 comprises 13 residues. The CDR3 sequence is CASRGQESYEQYF. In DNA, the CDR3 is TGTGCCAGCAGGGGACAGGAGTCCTACGAGCAGTACTTC.

The CDR3: CASSQREPNLNEKLFF. The DNA of the CDR3 is TGCGCCAGCAGCCAAAGGGAGCCTAATCTGAATGAAAAACTGTTTTTT. The J gene is TRBJ1-4, the V gene TRBV4-1; no clear D gene. With 2 bases removed from V and 5 bases from J, the gap between germline ends came to 15 bases. Germline V CDR1 and CDR2: MGHRA, YSYEKL. CDR3 size: 16 residues.

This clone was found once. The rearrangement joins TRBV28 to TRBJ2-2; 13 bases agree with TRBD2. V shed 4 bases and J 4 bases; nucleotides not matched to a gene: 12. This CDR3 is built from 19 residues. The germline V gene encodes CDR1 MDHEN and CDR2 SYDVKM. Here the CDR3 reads CASSSGLGTSGMGTGELFF. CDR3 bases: TGTGCCAGCAGTTCCGGCCTTGGGACTAGCGGGATGGGCACCGGGGAGCTGTTTTTT.

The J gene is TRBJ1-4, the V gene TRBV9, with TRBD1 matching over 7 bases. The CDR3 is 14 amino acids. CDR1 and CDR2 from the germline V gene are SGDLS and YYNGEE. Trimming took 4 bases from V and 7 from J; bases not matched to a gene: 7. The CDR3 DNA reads TGTGCCAGCAGCCCACGGGAGGGGGCTGAAAAACTGTTTTTT. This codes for CASSPREGAEKLFF.